This TCR beta chain was recovered during a study of T cells in localized non-small cell lung cancer (dated by TCRdb to the early 2020s). Study-wide context: Comparing tumors with uninvolved tumor-adjacent lungs, the study looked at the T cell repertoires of 236 patients with early-stage NSCLC. Of the NSCLC patients, 129 were male and approximately 99 were female, and the mean age was approximately 69 years. The cohort comprised around 240 treatment-naïve NSCLC patients with resected, localized lung tumors. On the study overall, not on this receptor specifically: Because the study design was exploratory, TCR variables were selected using unadjusted p-values without false-discovery rate correction. Because multi-region tumor sequencing was not performed, intratumor heterogeneity could not be ruled out. Of the top 100 tumor clones, a median of approximately 60 were detected in paired uninvolved adjacent lung; around 27 were also among that lung's top 100. Uninvolved tumor-adjacent lung showed the highest T cell clonality, higher than tumor, which suggests more focused antigenic responses in the uninvolved tumor-adjacent lung. Longer overall survival was associated with higher T cell density in blood, whereas shorter survival was associated with higher clonality in adjacent lung.

The CDR3 holds 13 amino acids from the cysteine to the phenylalanine. Only the CDR3 region is kept as DNA, spanning 39 bases read in frame from base 1. CDR1 and CDR2 are drawn from the germline V gene: MDHEN, SYDVKM. V is shortened by 6 bases, J by 7 bases, and the region joining them spans 15 bases. At diagnosis, tumor, uninvolved tumor-adjacent lung and peripheral blood were collected and then preserved as a mix of FFPE and fresh-frozen material. For TCR repertoire profiling, the blood samples were analyzed as peripheral blood mononuclear cells. The immunoSEQ Assay was used to sequence TCR beta CDR3 regions from DNA. The published analysis was carried out like this. To compute T cell density, TCR beta template counts were normalized to usable DNA, which was estimated by amplifying housekeeping genes. Richness was estimated with the preseqR package, extrapolating to 400,000 templates for PBMC samples and 120,000 templates for tissue samples. Clonality was defined as one minus Pielou's evenness. Tissue-enriched TCRs were identified by differential abundance testing using productive amino-acid clonotypes, minimum total count 5 and alpha 0.1. The Jaccard Index and the Morisita Overlap Index were used to measure how much the repertoires overlapped between compartments. GLIPH grouped TCR beta CDR3s together with public tetramer-defined viral CDR3s, and a viral motif had to include at least three viral sequences and show V-gene enrichment. As stored in TCRdb, this immuneACCESS dataset retains in-frame rearrangements with V and J assigned. A fraction of the clones does not appear; measured against another copy, unresolved V genes explain less than half of the discrepancy, and the remainder lacks a known reason. V, J and clone size were drawn from that table, and D and trimming were deduced from the DNA. This sample holds 20,000 to 30,000 clones; roughly 80% were observed only once. The ten most abundant clones make up roughly a tenth of the sample.

Comments on this clone: The target of this receptor is not known. One base away there is no much larger clone; base qualities are not given.

The V gene is TRBV28 and the J gene is TRBJ1-2, and possibly TRBD1, on 5 matching bases. This receptor was obtained from a man aged 35-69 years with stage III squamous cell lung carcinoma. The sequenced sample was peripheral blood, obtained before any cancer treatment. In nucleotide form, the sequence is TGTGCCAGCAGGGGCGGGGGTCTCAGTGGCTACACCTTC. This gives the protein CASRGGGLSGYTF.